This TCR beta chain was observed in a study of T cell responses to AZD1222 COVID-19 vaccine. With regard to this clone: The target antigen is unknown.

Trimming removed 1 base at V and 6 bases at J, with 6 bases between. CDR1 and CDR2 (germline): SGHNT, YENEEA. The CDR3 is 13 residues long. The repertoire was sequenced with immunoSEQ multiplex PCR; TCRdb's copy has only in-frame clones and lacks some. The profile shows about 180,000 clones, about 87% of them singletons. Study-level findings and limits: Among AZD1222 vaccinees, only 5 to 7 were seropositive at baseline.

Sequenced here: peripheral blood, sampled 28 days after the second dose of the MenACWY control vaccine. The sequence was collected from an adult who received the MenACWY meningococcal vaccine as a control. The rearrangement uses TRBV11-3 and TRBJ2-2; D remains unclear. The CDR3 reads CASSLGVSGELFF. The CDR3 bases are TGTGCCAGCAGCTTAGGTGTTTCCGGGGAGCTGTTTTTT. The variable domain in full, with the rest retrieved from reference TRBV11-3 and TRBJ2-2, is EAGVVQSPRYKIIEKKQPVAFWCNPISGHNTLYWYLQNLGQGPELLIRYENEEAVDDSQLPKDRFSAERLKGVDSTLKIQPAELGDSAVYLCASSLGVSGELFFGEGSRLTVL.